The 13 T cell receptor beta chains given below trace back to one sample, sequenced in a study of T-cell memory formation after mild COVID-19. MiXCR, applied by TCRdb to the 5' RACE reads, yields one record per CDR3 protein. Of about 360,000 distinct CDR3 sequences in the sample, roughly 14% are singletons; the top ten hold around 22%. The sequencing input was PBMCs or a T cell subset sorted from them (not recorded which). Source of these receptors: a man aged 18 to 29 who had mild COVID-19 (a few samples of this study predate the infection). Cell type and time point are not known.

This clonotype has only a few counts. The V and J genes are TRBV6-1 and TRBJ1-2, with TRBD1 matching over 8 bases. There are 13 residues in the CDR3. After removal of 6 bases from V and 7 bases from J, the junction contained 7 bases not matched to a gene. Germline CDR1 MNHNS, CDR2 SASEGT. CDR3 amino acids: CASRSTGVGGYTF. The DNA for the CDR3 is TGTGCCAGCAGGTCGACAGGGGTTGGTGGCTACACCTTC.

This clonotype was seen a few times. V usage is TRBV5-5 and J usage is TRBJ1-3; 7 bases agree with TRBD1. Germline CDR1 is SGHKS and CDR2 is YYEKEE (reference sequence). Trimming removed 0 bases from V and 2 bases from J; junction bases left unmatched: 20. The CDR3 length is 21 residues. DNA of the CDR3: TGTGCCAGCAGCTTGGCCGGTGACAGGGTCGTCCGAGGGGAAGCTGGAAACACCATATATTTT. Residues: CASSLAGDRVVRGEAGNTIYF. The whole variable domain, filled in from reference TRBV5-5 and TRBJ1-3, reads DAGVTQSPTHLIKTRGQQVTLRCSPISGHKSVSWYQQVLGQGPQFIFQYYEKEERGRGNFPDRFSARQFPNYSSELNVNALLLGDSALYLCASSLAGDRVVRGEAGNTIYFGEGSWLTVV.

The genes are TRBV9 and TRBJ1-1, with a weak D call TRBD1 (5 bases). The CDR3 covers 16 residues. Trimming stripped 7 bases from V and 1 base from J, with 20 bases between. From germline, CDR1 is SGDLS and CDR2 YYNGEE. CDR3 sequence reads: CASGALLGGWNTEAFF. The CDR3 DNA follows: TGTGCCAGCGGAGCCCTATTGGGGGGATGGAACACTGAAGCTTTCTTT.

This clonotype has more than one count but fewer than ten. The chain uses TRBV19 and TRBJ2-2; perhaps TRBD2 as D (7 bases). The V gene's germline CDR1 is LNHDA and CDR2 SQIVND (reference sequence). The CDR3 is 17 residues long. Trimming removed 7 bases from V and 5 bases from J, with 23 bases in between. In nucleotides, the CDR3 is TGTGCCAGTACCATGGGGGGGGCTCTCCTCAGGACCGGGGAGCTGTTTTTT. Translated: CASTMGGALLRTGELFF.

This clonotype was found a few times. V is TRBV4-2 and J is TRBJ1-6, with D possibly being TRBD1 (5 bases). Trimming cost V 0 bases and J 11 bases, with 14 bases left between them. This CDR3 has 15 residues. The V gene's germline CDR1 is LGHNA and CDR2 YNFKEQ. CDR3 in DNA: TGTGCCAGCAGCCAAGATTTTGGGGCTCGGGCACCCCTCCACTTT. Translation gives CASSQDFGARAPLHF.

The chain links TRBV4-2 to TRBJ2-3; D is undetermined. The CDR3 has 16 residues. Trimming pared 0 bases from V and 0 bases from J, leaving 10 bases between. CDR1 and CDR2 (germline): LGHNA, YNFKEQ. The CDR3 is CASSQDLRPSTDTQYF. As DNA, the CDR3 is TGTGCCAGCAGCCAAGATCTGCGACCCAGCACAGATACGCAGTATTTT.

This clonotype was counted only a few times. The chain uses TRBV5-1 and TRBJ1-2; weak D call: TRBD1 (6 bases). V lost 4 bases to trimming and J lost 5 bases, with 15 bases between them. Looked up from germline, CDR1 is SGHRS and CDR2 is YFSETQ. The CDR3 has 14 residues. The CDR3 DNA sequence: TGCGCCAGCAGCGCACAGGGAGCTCATTATGGCTACACCTTC. As protein: CASSAQGAHYGYTF.

This clonotype was counted only a few times. V is TRBV12-3 or TRBV12-4 and J is TRBJ2-3, with 8 nucleotides matching TRBD2. V shed 3 bases, J shed 0 bases, and the junction held 8 bases outside the gene matches. The CDR3 runs 17 residues. The CDR3 DNA is TGTGCCAGCAGTTTTGGTGTGGGACTAGGGAGCACAGATACGCAGTATTTT. Protein sequence: CASSFGVGLGSTDTQYF.

This clonotype was detected only a few times. The chain recombines TRBV11-2 with TRBJ2-1, with D possibly TRBD2 on 7 matching bases. With 5 bases removed from V and 3 bases from J, the gap between germline ends came to 14 bases. Germline V gives CDR1 SGHAT, CDR2 FQNNGV. This CDR3 has 15 amino acids. The CDR3 protein is CASSTSGGGYNEQFF. For the CDR3, the DNA is TGTGCCAGCAGCACTTCGGGGGGCGGCTACAATGAGCAGTTCTTC.

This chain uses TRBV10-1 with TRBJ2-5; 9 nucleotides agree with TRBD2. The CDR3 is made up of 15 amino acids. CDR1 and CDR2 (germline): WNHNN, SYGVQD (reference sequence). The V and J ends lost 2 bases and 1 base, in that order; junction bases with no gene match: 2. CDR3 DNA: TGCGCCAGCAGTGAGAAGCGGGGGGTCCAAGAGACCCAGTACTTC. Translation: CASSEKRGVQETQYF.

The chain combines TRBV7-2 with TRBJ2-3; D is tentatively TRBD1 or TRBD2 (5 bases each). There are 16 residues in the CDR3. The V gene's germline CDR1 is SGHTA and CDR2 FQGNSA. Trimming pared 2 bases from V and 6 bases from J, leaving 18 bases between. The CDR3 DNA is TGTGCCAGCAGCTTACTCCGGGACCCAGGTTCGGATACGCAGTATTTT. It translates to CASSLLRDPGSDTQYF. Drawing the rest from reference TRBV7-2 and TRBJ2-3, the complete variable domain is GAGVSQSPSNKVTEKGKDVELRCDPISGHTALYWYRQSLGQGLEFLIYFQGNSAPDKSGLPSDRFSAERTGGSVSTLTIQRTQQEDSAVYLCASSLLRDPGSDTQYFGPGTRLTVL.

This clonotype was seen a few times. The chain couples TRBV7-2 to TRBJ2-7, with D tentatively TRBD1 or TRBD2 (5 bases each). CDR3 length equals 16 residues. Germline V gene lookup returns CDR1 SGHTA and CDR2 FQGNSA. Trimming cost V 4 bases and J 3 bases, with 19 bases left between them. The CDR3 DNA reads as TGTGCCAGCAGCTACTCGTGGGGGACCGGATACTACGAGCAGTACTTC. Encoded protein: CASSYSWGTGYYEQYF.

The chain combines TRBV6-5 with TRBJ1-6; D may be TRBD1 (6 bases). The ends were cut back, 2 bases at V and 6 bases at J, with 8 bases in the middle. There are 14 residues in the CDR3. The germline V gene has CDR1 MNHEY and CDR2 SVGAGI. The DNA for the CDR3 is TGTGCCAGCAGTTACGGACAGATTAATTCACCCCTCCACTTT. Translated: CASSYGQINSPLHF.